These 27 T cell receptor beta chains share one sample of origin, sequenced in a study of OX40 agonist ivuxolimab in advanced cancers. Only in-frame clones appear in the TCRdb table, and some are missing; sequencing was by immunoSEQ multiplex PCR. Found here are 65,000 to 90,000 clones, approximately 84% of them singletons; the top ten hold about 2.5%. The specimen was CD4+ or CD8+ T cells sorted from blood, collected in a trial of the OX40 agonist ivuxolimab. The receptors shown here come from an adult with an advanced solid tumor such as melanoma, head and neck, liver or kidney cancer.

The J gene is TRBJ2-5, the V gene TRBV7-9; 7 positions match TRBD1. Germline trimming cut 5 bases from V and 3 bases from J; bases unmatched to any gene: 9. There are 15 residues in the CDR3. The V gene's germline CDR1 is SEHNR and CDR2 FQNEAQ (reference sequence). Written as DNA, the CDR3 is TGTGCCAGCAGCCTACGATCACAGGGGAAAGAGACCCAGTACTTC. Translating gives CASSLRSQGKETQYF. Based on the CDR3 plus reference TRBV7-9 and TRBJ2-5, the full variable domain is DTGVSQNPRHKITKRGQNVTFRCDPISEHNRLYWYRQTLGQGPEFLTYFQNEAQLEKSRLLSDRFSAERPKGSFSTLEIQRTEQGDSAMYLCASSLRSQGKETQYFGPGTRLLVL.

The chain employs TRBV18 and TRBJ2-5; D is unclear. The CDR3 runs 13 residues. Germline CDR1 is KGHSH and CDR2 is LQKENI. The V and J ends lost 0 bases and 1 base respectively, with 3 bases between them. The CDR3 bases are TGTGCCAGCTCACCACCGGGCCAAGAGACCCAGTACTTC. The encoded protein is CASSPPGQETQYF.

This clone was found a few times. The CDR3 here is CASSLLPGGNGYTF. The DNA of the CDR3 is TGTGCCAGCAGCTTACTTCCAGGGGGGAATGGCTACACCTTC. The genes are TRBV7-3 and TRBJ1-2; 7 bases agree with TRBD1. Trimming took 2 bases from V and 6 from J; bases not matched to a gene: 6. This CDR3 spans 14 amino acids. Germline V lookup: CDR1 SGHTA, CDR2 FQGTGA.

This chain links TRBV30 with TRBJ1-2; no firm D call. CDR1 and CDR2 (germline): GTSNPN, SVGIG (reference sequence). CDR3 size: 12 residues. Trimming took off 0 bases at V and 9 bases at J, with 11 bases between the two ends. This chain's CDR3 is CAWSVVSMSYTF. CDR3 bases: TGTGCCTGGAGTGTCGTTAGCATGAGCTACACCTTC.

V is TRBV19 and J is TRBJ1-4, with 9 bases that match TRBD1. Germline V gene lookup returns CDR1 LNHDA and CDR2 SQIVND (reference sequence). The CDR3 runs to 16 residues. V trimming: 6 bases; J trimming: 4 bases; junction bases outside the gene matches: 9. The CDR3 here is CASRGDLDRGNEKLFF. The CDR3 DNA reads as TGTGCCAGTAGAGGGGACTTGGACAGGGGTAATGAAAAACTGTTTTTT.

V is TRBV7-2 and J is TRBJ2-3; D ambiguous. The V and J ends lost 8 bases and 2 bases respectively, with 11 bases between them. The CDR3 sequence is 13 residues long. The V gene's germline CDR1 is SGHTA and CDR2 FQGNSA. CDR3 residues: CASGVRVTDTQYF. The CDR3 nucleotides are TGTGCCAGCGGGGTTCGAGTCACAGATACGCAGTATTTT.

The chain joins TRBV7-2 to TRBJ2-3; tentative D call: TRBD2 (7 bases). The CDR3 loop spans 17 amino acids. V was pared by 5 bases and J by 3 bases, with 21 bases between. CDR1 and CDR2 (germline): SGHTA, FQGNSA. Here the CDR3 reads CASSPLGGASRTDTQYF. The CDR3 coding sequence is TGTGCCAGCAGCCCCCTAGGGGGGGCGTCAAGGACAGATACGCAGTATTTT.

The chain uses TRBV7-9 and TRBJ1-1; D is ambiguous. Germline V gene data show CDR1 as SEHNR and CDR2 as FQNEAQ (reference sequence). CDR3 length: 14 amino acids. V lost 7 bases to trimming and J lost 6 bases, with 18 bases between them. CDR3 in amino acids: CASNSFPTYSEAFF. The CDR3 DNA reads TGTGCCAGCAACTCCTTCCCAACGTATTCTGAAGCTTTCTTT.

This chain connects TRBV29-1 to TRBJ1-4; D is uncertain. V gave up 4 bases and J gave up 0 bases, with 12 bases separating them. Per germline, CDR1 SQVTM and CDR2 ANQGSEA. The CDR3 consists of 15 residues. The CDR3 region has the DNA TGCAGCGTTGTAGACACCCTTGCAACTAATGAAAAACTGTTTTTT. This sequence encodes CSVVDTLATNEKLFF.

The genes are TRBV10-3 and TRBJ2-7; D is possibly TRBD1 (5 bases). The germline gives CDR1 ENHRY, CDR2 SYGVKD. There are 13 residues in the CDR3. Trimming took off 3 bases at V and 4 bases at J, with 10 bases between the two ends. The CDR3 here is CAISEFQGYEQYV. The DNA of the CDR3 is TGTGCCATCAGTGAATTCCAGGGTTACGAGCAGTACGTC.

V is TRBV7-2 and J is TRBJ2-3; no definite D call. Per germline, CDR1 SGHTA and CDR2 FQGNSA. Trimming removed 8 bases from V and 5 bases from J, with 14 bases in between. The CDR3 sequence is 13 residues long. CDR3 sequence: CASRFTYGDTQYF. The CDR3 DNA is TGTGCCAGCCGTTTCACGTATGGAGATACGCAGTATTTT.

The V and J genes are TRBV19 and TRBJ2-7; 8 nucleotides match TRBD1. The germline V gene encodes CDR1 LNHDA and CDR2 SQIVND (reference sequence). Losses at the gene ends were 7 bases for V and 4 bases for J; bases not matched to a gene: 9. The CDR3 has 14 amino acids. The CDR3 DNA reads TGTGCCAGTACAGCGGACAGGGTAGGGTACGAGCAGTACTTC. Translation: CASTADRVGYEQYF. Together with reference TRBV19 and TRBJ2-7, the CDR3 gives the full variable domain: DGGITQSPKYLFRKEGQNVTLSCEQNLNHDAMYWYRQDPGQGLRLIYYSQIVNDFQKGDIAEGYSVSREKKESFPLTVTSAQKNPTAFYLCASTADRVGYEQYFGPGTRLTVT.

This clone was recorded once. The gene calls are TRBV5-6 and TRBJ2-3; 12 bases line up with TRBD2. The V and J ends lost 1 base and 14 bases, in that order; junction bases with no gene match: 11. The CDR3 totals 15 residues. The germline CDR1 and CDR2 sequences are SGHDT and YYEEEE. CDR3 residues: CASSLTSGGRGAGYF. CDR3 coding DNA: TGTGCCAGCAGCTTGACTAGCGGGGGGCGGGGAGCAGGGTATTTT.

The rearrangement uses TRBV28 and TRBJ2-7; D remains unclear. The CDR3 length is 14 residues. V was shortened by 7 bases and J by 2 bases, with 15 bases between the two germline ends. Germline V gene lookup returns CDR1 MDHEN and CDR2 SYDVKM. The CDR3 loop reads CASTPGQPAYEQYF. In nucleotides, the CDR3 is TGTGCCAGCACCCCGGGTCAGCCAGCCTACGAGCAGTACTTC.

The gene calls are TRBV19 and TRBJ2-7; 13 bases are a match to TRBD2. Germline V CDR1 and CDR2: LNHDA, SQIVND (reference sequence). The CDR3 consists of 18 residues. J gave up 0 bases and V 4 bases, and 9 bases lay outside the gene matches. This CDR3 reads CASSRKGLAGEHSYEQYV. CDR3 sequence (DNA): TGTGCCAGTAGTAGAAAAGGACTAGCGGGGGAACACTCCTACGAGCAGTACGTC.

J is TRBJ1-3 and V is TRBV10-3; a weak D match, TRBD1 (5 bases). CDR1 ENHRY and CDR2 SYGVKD come from the germline V gene. The V gene lost 11 bases and the J gene lost 2 bases, with 16 bases spanning the gap. This CDR3 is 14 amino acids long. CDR3 in DNA: TGTGCCTACAGGCAGGAGGGGACTGGAAACACCATATATTTT. It is translated as CAYRQEGTGNTIYF.

V and J are TRBV25-1 and TRBJ1-6; 9 nucleotides align to TRBD1. From germline, CDR1 is MGHDK and CDR2 SYGVNS. The CDR3 consists of 17 residues. The V and J ends lost 5 bases and 0 bases, in that order; junction bases with no gene match: 5. This CDR3 is CASSTGTGSSYNSPLHF. For the CDR3, the DNA is TGTGCCAGCAGTACCGGGACAGGGAGCTCCTATAATTCACCCCTCCACTTT.

This CDR3 reads CASSVSQDGSPLHF. The CDR3 DNA reads TGTGCCAGCAGCGTCTCCCAGGACGGTTCACCCCTCCACTTT. The chain uses TRBV9 and TRBJ1-6; D gene unclear. The germline CDR1 and CDR2 sequences are SGDLS and YYNGEE. This CDR3 contains 14 residues. V gave up 2 bases and J gave up 9 bases, with 12 bases separating them.

The chain links TRBV19 to TRBJ1-5; D is perhaps TRBD1 (5 bases). Trimming took off 3 bases at V and 2 bases at J, with 20 bases between the two ends. The CDR3 has 18 residues. Germline V gene lookup returns CDR1 LNHDA and CDR2 SQIVND (reference sequence). CDR3 region: CASSMGQGYFRGNQPQHF. For the CDR3, the DNA is TGTGCCAGTAGTATGGGCCAGGGTTACTTTCGCGGCAATCAGCCCCAGCATTTT.

The chain joins TRBV5-4 to TRBJ2-1; no firm D call. Trimming left V 2 bases short and J 9 bases short, with 6 bases between. CDR3 length: 11 amino acids. Germline lookup yields CDR1 SGHNT and CDR2 YYREEE (reference sequence). The CDR3 region has the DNA TGTGCCAGCAGCTTAGGACCTGAGCAGTTCTTC. It encodes CASSLGPEQFF.

The rearrangement links TRBV6-5 to TRBJ1-1, with 7 bases that match TRBD1. The V gene end was trimmed by 7 bases and the J gene end by 1 base; junction bases not matched to a gene: 9. Per the germline V gene, CDR1 is MNHEY and CDR2 is SVGAGI. This CDR3 comprises 15 residues. This CDR3 is CASTDYRGRNTEAFF. The CDR3 nucleotides read TGTGCCAGCACCGACTACAGGGGAAGGAACACTGAAGCTTTCTTT.

This sequence joins TRBV5-1 and TRBJ2-3, with D possibly being TRBD1 (5 bases). The CDR3 consists of 15 residues. Trimming stripped 0 bases from V and 6 bases from J, with 14 bases between. CDR1 and CDR2 (germline): SGHRS, YFSETQ. This CDR3 is CASSLEPSRGDTQYF. As DNA, the CDR3 is TGCGCCAGCAGCTTGGAACCCTCTAGGGGTGATACGCAGTATTTT.

The chain's CDR3 is CASSLKRAGLYGYTF. The CDR3 DNA reads as TGTGCCAGCAGTTTAAAGAGGGCAGGTTTATATGGCTACACCTTC. This chain connects TRBV27 to TRBJ1-2; D is unresolved. Between the trimmed V and J ends, which lost 2 bases and 5 bases, there was a span of 15 bases. Germline V gives CDR1 MNHEY, CDR2 SMNVEV (reference sequence). The CDR3 is 15 amino acids.

The J gene is TRBJ2-1, the V gene TRBV11-2; 15 bases fit TRBD2. This CDR3 spans 17 amino acids. Unmatched junction bases numbered 8, after V lost 5 bases and J lost 6 bases. From germline, CDR1 is SGHAT and CDR2 FQNNGV. The CDR3 DNA is TGTGCCAGCAGCCCCGGACTAGCGGGGGGGTCTATCAATGAGCAGTTCTTC. It codes for CASSPGLAGGSINEQFF.

V and J are TRBV6-5 and TRBJ1-4, with 9 bases aligning to TRBD1. The V gene's germline CDR1 is MNHEY and CDR2 SVGAGI. V dropped 10 bases and J dropped 8; count of bases not matched to a gene: 8. This CDR3 has 13 residues. CDR3: CATTTGTGEKLFF. For the CDR3, the DNA is TGTGCCACCACAACCGGGACAGGGGAAAAACTGTTTTTT.

This clone came up a few times. This chain joins TRBV2 and TRBJ1-2; D possibly corresponds to TRBD1 (5 bases). V lost 6 bases and J lost 2, with 7 bases in between. The CDR3 extends over 12 amino acids. Germline V gene data show CDR1 as SNHLY and CDR2 as FYNNEI. This chain's CDR3 is CASSRENYGYTF. The CDR3 coding sequence is TGTGCCAGCAGCAGGGAGAACTATGGCTACACCTTC.

The J gene is TRBJ2-1, the V gene TRBV10-3; unclear D gene. The CDR3 has 15 residues. V lost 4 bases and J 5 bases, leaving 15 bases between the germline ends. The germline CDR1 and CDR2 sequences are ENHRY and SYGVKD. For the CDR3, the DNA is TGTGCCATCAGTGTCTATCTGACGGAGAACAATGAGCAGTTCTTC. Amino acids: CAISVYLTENNEQFF.